The T cell receptor (beta chain) under discussion was sequenced for a study of T-cell reconstitution after alpha-beta-depleted transplantation in children. This clonotype was observed many times. Its target is unknown. Study-wide results and limits: As was reported, about two months after transplant, alpha-beta T cells came from several hundred expanded graft clones. T-cell counts and diversity at one year post-transplant came mainly from newly produced T cells. Diversity of TCRbeta at day 60 was high in some patients, arising from surviving recipient T cells and thymic progenitors.

A TCRbeta library incorporating unique molecular identifiers was prepared. From the PCR reads, TCRdb called clonotypes with MiXCR, one entry per CDR3 protein. Of fewer than 700,000 distinct CDR3 sequences listed, around 13% are singletons. Material: PBMCs, mostly from graft donor cells, obtained 360 days after TCRalphabeta/CD19-depleted stem cell transplant. The receptor's source is a male patient younger than 18 who had a stem cell transplant for acute myeloid leukemia, so the T cells may come from the graft donor.

Here the CDR3 DNA reads TGTGCCAGCACCTTCCTGACAGCTTACACAGATACGCAGTATTTT. It translates to CASTFLTAYTDTQYF. The rearrangement links TRBV2 to TRBJ2-3, with a weak D call TRBD1 (5 bases). Trimming took 7 bases from V and 2 from J, leaving 16 bases between them. Germline V gene sequence: CDR1 SNHLY, CDR2 FYNNEI. The CDR3 sequence is 15 residues long. Full variable domain (remainder filled in from reference TRBV2 and TRBJ2-3): EPEVTQTPSHQVTQMGQEVILRCVPISNHLYFYWYRQILGQKVEFLVSFYNNEISEKSEIFDDQFSVERPDGSNFTLKIRSTKLEDSAMYFCASTFLTAYTDTQYFGPGTRLTVL.